This T cell receptor (beta chain) was documented in a study of T cells after yellow fever vaccination. This clonotype was found a few times. The V end lost 6 bases, the J end lost 5 bases, and 13 bases lay between the germline ends. Per germline, CDR1 SQVTM and CDR2 ANQGSEA. There are 13 residues in the CDR3. TCRdb independently ran MiXCR on the 5' RACE reads; one entry per CDR3 protein. Among some 500,000 distinct CDR3 sequences listed, approximately 13% were seen once. The sequence came from a man under 40 who received the YFV17D yellow fever vaccine. The chain carries TRBV29-1 and TRBJ1-4; perhaps TRBD1 as D (6 bases). Sequences were derived from PBMCs, sampled on the day of the yellow fever booster vaccination. The CDR3 is CSVPGTRNEKLFF. The CDR3 nucleotides are TGCAGCGTACCCGGGACAAGGAATGAAAAACTGTTTTTT.